The T cell receptor (beta chain) under discussion was sequenced for a study of persistence of HIV-infected CD4 T cells. An overlapping HIV-1 Gag peptide pool stimulated these cells at about 1 ug/peptide/mL. Memory cells lacking CD40L and CD69 with high CD45RO were sorted. Donors were HIV-1-infected adults who began suppressive ART during chronic infection. An approximately 17-hour stimulation of CD8-depleted PBMCs used anti-CD28/CD49d costimulation, CD40-blocking antibody and enfuvirtide. The immunoSEQ assay was version 4, run in survey mode. Sequenced by immunoSEQ multiplex PCR; TCRdb stores in-frame clones only, minus some. Of about 43,000 clones in the sample, 78% are singletons; the top ten hold 14%. Note on this clone: The antigen remains unidentified. Mismatch with germline at one junction end may stem from a read error.

General observations from the study: TCRbeta richness was lower in CMV- and Gag-responding cells than in anti-CD3/anti-CD28-responding cells. TCR oligoclonality correlated with proviral oligoclonality in the same sorted populations.

Germline CDR1 and CDR2: ENHRY and SYGVKD. This CDR3 region has 15 residues. The sequence derives from an adult man with HIV who was CMV-seropositive. Here the sequenced sample was CD4+ T cells sorted from PBMCs after approximately 19-hour stimulation, taken from a patient who received antiretroviral therapy. The chain has TRBV10-3 and TRBJ2-1; D may correspond to TRBD1 or TRBD2 (5 bases each). The chain's CDR3 is CAISGAGTSHNEQFF. The CDR3 DNA reads as TGTGCCATCAGTGGGGCAGGGACCTCCCACAATGAGCAGTTCTTC.